Listed below are T cell receptor beta chains from one sample, sequenced in a study of T cell responses to AZD1222 COVID-19 vaccine. Assay: immunoSEQ multiplex PCR; the TCRdb copy retains only in-frame clones and omits some. The sample consists of hundreds of thousands of clones, 85% to 95% of them appearing once. The sequencing used peripheral blood, collected on day 0 of MenACWY control vaccination. The receptors were sampled from an adult in good health. The CDR3 runs from the conserved cysteine through the conserved F or W. Some rows have no size entry. The others give once, few or many, or a class for an expanded clone.

TRBJ2-6 | TRBV6-2/TRBV6-3 | NA | CASSYMGRVTGANVLTF
TRBJ1-6 | TRBV11-2 | NA | CASRGDRGLYSPLHF
TRBJ2-3 | TRBV24-1 | once | CATSDLTGASTDTQYF
TRBJ2-2 | TRBV19 | NA | CASNRGPGLEELFF
TRBJ2-1 | TRBV27 | NA | CASGQGGVGRDEQFF
TRBJ1-1 | TRBV7-2 | NA | CASSQDRGPNTEAFF
TRBJ2-7 | TRBV29-1 | NA | CSVEDPRGASYEQYF
TRBJ2-1 | TRBV7-8 | NA | CASRTPGQGYHNEQFF
TRBJ2-2 | TRBV4-1 | NA | CASSQDASGGRLTGELFF
TRBJ2-7 | TRBV27 | NA | CASSRSGGYEQYF
TRBJ1-2 | TRBV11-2 | NA | CASSPLLRRRGYGYTF
TRBJ1-6 | TRBV30 | NA | CAWSGLRVSSYNSPLHF
TRBJ2-1 | TRBV27 | NA | CASSKEGNYNEQFF
TRBJ2-3 | TRBV6-2/TRBV6-3 | NA | CASSSSGGVINTQYF
TRBJ2-3 | TRBV5-4 | NA | CASSLFGGGAWDTQYF
TRBJ2-7 | TRBV18 | NA | CASSPTSGGAYEQYF
TRBJ2-1 | TRBV7-3 | NA | CASSLRRTSGGATNEQFF
TRBJ2-3 | TRBV7-2 | NA | CASTSLGGPADTQYF
TRBJ2-7 | TRBV27 | NA | CATSSRGGFLFYEQYF
TRBJ2-3 | TRBV19 | NA | CASSILGTSGSKDTQYF